Listed below are T cell receptor beta chains from one sample, sequenced in a study of T cells after posttransplantation cyclophosphamide. The data were produced by immunoSEQ multiplex PCR, yet TCRdb's version contains in-frame clones alone and is incomplete. Recorded here are around 24,000 clones, none singletons. The specimen was PBMCs, collected after allogeneic stem cell transplant with posttransplant cyclophosphamide. These receptors were collected from a male patient younger than 35 who received an allogeneic stem cell transplant from a related donor, was CMV-positive, and had no GVHD. Some T cells may trace back to the graft donor. Each CDR3 is given with its conserved first and last residue. Each record gives: V gene, clone size, J gene, CDR3 protein. Rows give clone size only sometimes, using once, few, many, or a class for an expanded clone.

TRBV6-5,many,TRBJ1-5,CASSYPVRTEDQPQHF
TRBV5-4,many,TRBJ2-3,CASSLGTGRGGFLDTQYF
TRBV27,many,TRBJ2-1,CASSLLGDYNEQFF
TRBV5-4,many,TRBJ2-5,CASSLAPGETQYF
TRBV5-1,many,TRBJ2-7,CASSLASGQIPYEQYF
TRBV5-8,many,TRBJ2-7,CASSLDSPYEQYF
TRBV14,many,TRBJ2-3,CASSRTGDTQYF
TRBV6-6,many,TRBJ1-1,CASSYGTAYTEAFF
TRBV6-6,many,TRBJ2-1,CASSSPHHLAEEQFF
TRBV27,many,TRBJ1-1,CASSRHGSTEAFF
TRBV7-6,many,TRBJ2-2,CASSLQRQGHGELFF
TRBV5-4,many,TRBJ2-5,CASSLVGQGNQETQYF
TRBV7-8,NA,TRBJ2-1,CASSPRTGPRYNEQFF
TRBV7-8,many,TRBJ2-3,CASSFFQGKGDTQYF
TRBV5-5,many,TRBJ2-7,CASHTRGYEQYF